The 28 T cell receptor beta chains presented below share a single source sample, sequenced in a study of cytomegalovirus exposure and HLA in healthy donors. Here immunoSEQ multiplex PCR was the method, and the copy in TCRdb shows in-frame clones only, minus some. The table shows roughly 140,000 clones, with roughly nine tenths occurring only once. The sequencing input was PBMCs. The source of these receptors is a man younger than 30 in good health and CMV-seronegative.

The chain links TRBV4-1 to TRBJ2-5; D possibly corresponds to TRBD1 (6 bases). The CDR3 covers 14 residues. V was pared by 4 bases and J by 2 bases, with 11 bases between. Germline V gene data show CDR1 as MGHRA and CDR2 as YSYEKL. The DNA of the CDR3 is TGCGCCAGCAGCCTCCCGGACAGTCAAGAGACCCAGTACTTC. Translated: CASSLPDSQETQYF.

The V call is TRBV2, the J call TRBJ2-5; 11 nucleotides agree with TRBD2. This CDR3 is 16 amino acids long. Trimming at V came to 8 bases and at J to 3 bases, leaving 11 bases not matched to a gene. The germline CDR1 and CDR2 sequences are SNHLY and FYNNEI. The CDR3 region is CASWGSGGALEETQYF. In DNA, the CDR3 is TGTGCCAGCTGGGGTAGCGGGGGGGCTCTGGAAGAGACCCAGTACTTC.

This clone has a single count. The chain uses TRBV5-1 and TRBJ2-1, with 7 bases lining up with TRBD2. CDR1 is SGHRS, CDR2 YFSETQ, per germline. The CDR3 sequence is 16 residues long. The V segment lost 0 bases and the J segment 5 bases; nucleotides outside the gene matches: 8. CDR3 loop: CASSLAPASGHNEQFF. CDR3 nucleotides: TGCGCCAGCAGCTTGGCACCGGCTAGCGGACACAATGAGCAGTTCTTC.

In its sample, this clone was seen once. The genes are TRBV6-5 and TRBJ1-2; D unresolved. The CDR3 loop spans 14 amino acids. Germline V CDR1 and CDR2: MNHEY, SVGAGI. V was pared by 2 bases and J by 4 bases, with 11 bases between. This CDR3 reads CASSYGQDVYGYTF. The CDR3 DNA reads TGTGCCAGCAGTTACGGGCAGGATGTCTATGGCTACACCTTC.

The chain is built from TRBV7-2 and TRBJ1-1, with D tentatively TRBD1 (5 bases). Trimming took off 9 bases at V and 4 bases at J, with 21 bases between the two ends. Germline-derived CDR1 and CDR2 are SGHTA and FQGNSA. This CDR3 region has 15 residues. CDR3: CASQGFSGVGTEAFF. CDR3 nucleotides: TGTGCCAGTCAGGGCTTCAGCGGGGTGGGCACTGAAGCTTTCTTT.

This chain joins TRBV28 and TRBJ1-4; 8 bases are a match to TRBD1. This CDR3 region has 14 residues. Looked up from germline, CDR1 is MDHEN and CDR2 is SYDVKM. Germline trimming cut 9 bases from V and 10 bases from J; bases unmatched to any gene: 13. Written as DNA, the CDR3 is TGTGCCAGTGAAACAGGGGGTTTGTACGGAAAACTGTTTTTT. The encoded protein is CASETGGLYGKLFF.

The gene calls are TRBV27 and TRBJ2-1, with a tentative D call TRBD1 (5 bases). Looked up from germline, CDR1 is MNHEY and CDR2 is SMNVEV (reference sequence). V lost 6 bases, J lost 10 bases, and 10 bases lay in between. The CDR3 loop spans 11 amino acids. The CDR3 DNA is TGTGCCAGCAGCAGAAACAGGGAGCAGTTCTTC. It encodes CASSRNREQFF.

CDR3 residues: CASSVDLRGAGTEAFF. Here the CDR3 DNA reads TGTGCCAGCAGCGTAGATCTGAGGGGCGCGGGGACTGAAGCTTTCTTT. The chain has TRBV9 and TRBJ1-1; D is perhaps TRBD1 (5 bases). V lost 0 bases, J lost 5 bases, and 17 bases lay in between. This CDR3 spans 16 amino acids. CDR1 and CDR2 from the germline V gene are SGDLS and YYNGEE. Using reference TRBV9 and TRBJ1-1 for the parts outside the CDR3, the full variable domain is DSGVTQTPKHLITATGQRVTLRCSPRSGDLSVYWYQQSLDQGLQFLIQYYNGEERAKGNILERFSAQQFPDLHSELNLSSLELGDSALYFCASSVDLRGAGTEAFFGQGTRLTVV.

V usage is TRBV2 and J usage is TRBJ1-5; D unresolved. The CDR3 spans 14 residues. The V gene's germline CDR1 is SNHLY and CDR2 FYNNEI. V was pared by 0 bases and J by 4 bases, with 7 bases between. For the CDR3, the DNA is TGTGCCAGCAGTGAAGCGGTCCAGAATCAGCCCCAGCATTTT. It codes for CASSEAVQNQPQHF.

V gene TRBV4-1 combines with J gene TRBJ2-5, with a possible D match to TRBD1 (5 bases). Germline V lookup: CDR1 MGHRA, CDR2 YSYEKL. This CDR3 has 16 amino acids. V lost 5 bases and J lost 5, with 21 bases in between. CDR3 protein: CASSAPGMTVAETQYF. In DNA form, the CDR3 reads TGCGCCAGCAGCGCACCAGGGATGACAGTTGCGGAGACCCAGTACTTC.

This chain links TRBV7-9 with TRBJ1-4; D uncertain. The CDR3 is 15 amino acids. Trimming took off 8 bases at V and 6 bases at J, with 19 bases between the two ends. CDR1 and CDR2 from the germline V gene are SEHNR and FQNEAQ (reference sequence). This CDR3 reads CASSPPGTTDEKLFF. The DNA for the CDR3 is TGTGCCAGCTCCCCACCGGGAACTACGGATGAAAAACTGTTTTTT.

The chain carries TRBV7-8 and TRBJ1-4; D gene ambiguous. Trimming removed 0 bases at V and 0 bases at J, with 5 bases between. The CDR3 has 15 residues. Germline values: CDR1 SGHVS, CDR2 FQNEAQ. For the CDR3, the DNA is TGTGCCAGCAGCTTAGCCATGTCAACTAATGAAAAACTGTTTTTT. It yields the protein CASSLAMSTNEKLFF. The complete variable domain, with remaining parts taken from reference TRBV7-8 and TRBJ1-4, reads GAGVSQSPRYKVAKRGQDVALRCDPISGHVSLFWYQQALGQGPEFLTYFQNEAQLDKSGLPSDRFFAERPEGSVSTLKIQRTQQEDSAVYLCASSLAMSTNEKLFFGSGTQLSVL.

The chain combines TRBV11-2 with TRBJ2-7; D might be TRBD2 (5 bases). Germline V gives CDR1 SGHAT, CDR2 FQNNGV. With 5 bases removed from V and 5 bases from J, the gap between germline ends came to 13 bases. This CDR3 spans 13 amino acids. CDR3 sequence: CASSAGPGHEQYF. CDR3 DNA sequence: TGTGCCAGCAGCGCGGGCCCGGGCCACGAGCAGTACTTC.

The rearrangement uses TRBV6-5 and TRBJ1-5; D unresolved. Trimming removed 0 bases at V and 5 bases at J, with 8 bases between. The CDR3 is 14 residues long. Germline V gene data show CDR1 as MNHEY and CDR2 as SVGAGI. CDR3: CASSYSGSHQPQHF. The CDR3 nucleotides are TGTGCCAGCAGTTACTCGGGGAGTCATCAGCCCCAGCATTTT.

The chain employs TRBV5-4 and TRBJ2-3, with TRBD1 as a possible D gene (6 bases). This CDR3 has 13 residues. From germline, CDR1 is SGHNT and CDR2 YYREEE (reference sequence). Trimming took 3 bases from V and 5 from J, leaving 10 bases between them. The CDR3 DNA is TGTGCCAGCAGCTACTCGACAGGAGATACGCAGTATTTT. Residues: CASSYSTGDTQYF.

The rearrangement links TRBV7-2 to TRBJ2-5; the match to TRBD2 covers 12 bases. CDR1 is SGHTA and CDR2 is FQGNSA in the germline V gene. The CDR3 loop spans 16 amino acids. Unmatched junction bases numbered 1, after V lost 0 bases and J lost 2 bases. CDR3 nucleotide sequence: TGTGCCAGCAGCTTAGCTGGGACTAGCGGGCAAGAGACCCAGTACTTC. Residues: CASSLAGTSGQETQYF.

Written as DNA, the CDR3 is TGTGCCACCAGCAGAGATCCCGCCGTACTAGCGGGAGTAGAAAATGAGCAGTTCTTC. This encodes CATSRDPAVLAGVENEQFF. The chain has TRBV15 and TRBJ2-1, with TRBD2 matching 11 bases. Per the germline V gene, CDR1 is LNHNV and CDR2 is YYDKDF (reference sequence). The CDR3 sequence is 19 residues long. Trimming removed 0 bases from V and 7 bases from J; junction bases left unmatched: 14. Looking up the rest from reference TRBV15 and TRBJ2-1 gives the full variable domain: DAMVIQNPRYQVTQFGKPVTLSCSQTLNHNVMYWYQQKSSQAPKLLFHYYDKDFNNEADTPDNFQSRRPNTSFCFLDIRSPGLGDTAMYLCATSRDPAVLAGVENEQFFGPGTRLTVL.

This clone appeared a single time. The chain has TRBV30 and TRBJ1-2; maybe TRBD1 (6 bases). The germline V and J ends were trimmed by 0 bases and 4 bases, with 12 bases remaining between them. The CDR3 totals 14 residues. Germline V gene lookup returns CDR1 GTSNPN and CDR2 SVGIG (reference sequence). CDR3 sequence reads: CAWSVPVGGYGYTF. CDR3 bases: TGTGCCTGGAGTGTACCGGTAGGGGGCTATGGCTACACCTTC.

V is TRBV6-1 and J is TRBJ2-7, with 7 bases aligning to TRBD1. Germline lookup yields CDR1 MNHNS and CDR2 SASEGT. The CDR3 has 15 amino acids. V was pared by 2 bases and J by 2 bases, with 6 bases of the junction left unmatched. For the CDR3, the DNA is TGTGCCAGCAGTGAAACAGGGGCCTTACCCTACGAGCAGTACGTC. It is translated as CASSETGALPYEQYV.

The CDR3 sequence: CSVYEGARTEAFF. The CDR3 DNA reads TGCAGCGTTTATGAGGGGGCTCGCACTGAAGCTTTCTTT. V and J are TRBV29-1 and TRBJ1-1, with 7 bases lining up with TRBD1. Looked up from germline, CDR1 is SQVTM and CDR2 is ANQGSEA. V lost 5 bases and J lost 4; bases outside the gene matches: 7. The length of the CDR3 is 13 residues.

The chain uses TRBV29-1 and TRBJ1-5; D is possibly TRBD1 (5 bases). The CDR3 contains 13 residues. Trimming shortened V by 1 base and J by 3 bases, and 7 bases separated the two germline ends. The germline V gene has CDR1 SQVTM and CDR2 ANQGSEA. The CDR3 here is CSVEAGINQPQHF. CDR3 in DNA: TGCAGCGTTGAAGCAGGGATCAATCAGCCCCAGCATTTT.

The gene calls are TRBV5-1 and TRBJ2-1; TRBD2 agrees at 7 bases. J gave up 8 bases and V 4 bases, and 9 bases lay outside the gene matches. CDR3 length: 14 amino acids. Germline V gene lookup returns CDR1 SGHRS and CDR2 YFSETQ. In nucleotides, the CDR3 is TGCGCCAGCAGCGGGCTGACTAGCTCGGATGAGCAGTTCTTC. It codes for CASSGLTSSDEQFF.

The genes are TRBV6-1 and TRBJ2-3, with 10 nucleotides matching TRBD2. After removal of 4 bases from V and 2 bases from J, the junction contained 6 bases not matched to a gene. The CDR3 totals 16 residues. Germline CDR1 MNHNS, CDR2 SASEGT. The CDR3 loop is CASSAVAGGITDTQYF. Written as DNA, the CDR3 is TGTGCCAGCAGTGCCGTAGCGGGGGGTATCACAGATACGCAGTATTTT.

The chain couples TRBV15 to TRBJ2-5; a weak D match, TRBD1 (6 bases). V dropped 0 bases and J dropped 5 bases, with 10 bases sitting between them. Per germline, CDR1 LNHNV and CDR2 YYDKDF (reference sequence). The CDR3 sequence is 14 residues long. The CDR3 DNA reads TGTGCCACCAGCAGAGAAGACAGGCGGGAGACCCAGTACTTC. It codes for CATSREDRRETQYF.

The chain employs TRBV28 and TRBJ2-7; D is perhaps TRBD2 (6 bases). CDR1 MDHEN and CDR2 SYDVKM come from the germline V gene. The CDR3 loop spans 14 amino acids. Trimming cost V 6 bases and J 3 bases, with 15 bases left between them. This CDR3 is CASSMGGSLYEQYF. The CDR3 DNA sequence: TGTGCCAGCAGCATGGGGGGTTCTCTCTACGAGCAGTACTTC. Supplemented by reference TRBV28 and TRBJ2-7, the full variable domain reads DVKVTQSSRYLVKRTGEKVFLECVQDMDHENMFWYRQDPGLGLRLIYFSYDVKMKEKGDIPEGYSVSREKKERFSLILESASTNQTSMYLCASSMGGSLYEQYFGPGTRLTVT.

The CDR3: CASSSGGANNQPQHF. CDR3 bases: TGTGCCAGCAGCTCCGGGGGGGCTAACAATCAGCCCCAGCATTTT. The rearrangement uses TRBV7-9 and TRBJ1-5, with D maybe TRBD1 (6 bases). This CDR3 comprises 15 residues. Trimming left V 4 bases short and J 3 bases short, with 13 bases between. Germline values: CDR1 SEHNR, CDR2 FQNEAQ (reference sequence). Full variable domain (remainder filled in from reference TRBV7-9 and TRBJ1-5): DTGVSQNPRHKITKRGQNVTFRCDPISEHNRLYWYRQTLGQGPEFLTYFQNEAQLEKSRLLSDRFSAERPKGSFSTLEIQRTEQGDSAMYLCASSSGGANNQPQHFGDGTRLSIL.

The DNA for the CDR3 is TGTGCCAGTAGTCTCGGGACAGCCTTCAACTATGGCTACACCTTC. The encoded protein is CASSLGTAFNYGYTF. This rearrangement joins TRBV19 to TRBJ1-2; 7 bases are shared with TRBD1. This CDR3 is built from 15 residues. Germline CDR1 and CDR2: LNHDA and SQIVND (reference sequence). V shed 5 bases, J shed 2 bases, and the junction held 8 bases outside the gene matches.

The rearrangement joins TRBV7-6 to TRBJ1-5; D gene ambiguous. V lost 0 bases and J 3 bases, leaving 12 bases between the germline ends. The CDR3 has 16 amino acids. CDR1 is SGHVS and CDR2 is FNYEAQ in the germline V gene. The CDR3 sequence is CASSLAPGENNQPQHF. CDR3 DNA sequence: TGTGCCAGCAGCTTAGCCCCTGGGGAGAACAATCAGCCCCAGCATTTT.